There are a few counts of the clone carrying this T cell receptor (beta chain). In the original processing: Cell counts per sample came from amplifying reference gene primers. Repertoires were generated with immunoSEQ multiplex PCR, while TCRdb's copy carries only in-frame clones and drops some. V, J and clone size derive from that table, while D and trimming were established from the DNA sequence. This table has roughly 220,000 clones, approximately 84% appearing once. The data derive from a study of blood T cell repertoires in COVID-19. The sequenced sample was PBMCs or T cells enriched from blood (not recorded which). The TCR originated in a man aged 40-50 years who had recovered from COVID-19.

CDR3 sequence (DNA): TGTGCCAGCAGCCGGAGATTGGGCGGACTAGCGGGAGCCTTACGGGAGACCCAGTACTTC. It codes for CASSRRLGGLAGALRETQYF. This chain joins TRBV4-2 and TRBJ2-5; 13 bases agree with TRBD2. The germline CDR1 and CDR2 sequences are LGHNA and YNFKEQ. The CDR3 totals 20 residues. The junction had 19 bases not matched to a gene; V was cut back by 4 bases and J by 5 bases.